These 24 T cell receptor beta chains were all obtained from the same sample, sequenced in a study of OX40 agonist ivuxolimab in advanced cancers. Data came from immunoSEQ multiplex PCR; TCRdb stores just in-frame clones and leaves some out. The sample lists roughly 58,000 clones; 87% were seen once. The sample here was CD4+ or CD8+ T cells sorted from blood, taken in a trial of the OX40 agonist ivuxolimab. The origin of the receptors is an adult with an advanced solid tumor such as melanoma, head and neck, liver or kidney cancer.

CDR3 sequence reads: CASSSGIRDRGTRTNEKLFF. The CDR3 coding sequence is TGCGCCAGCAGCTCGGGGATCCGGGACAGGGGAACTCGCACTAATGAAAAACTGTTTTTT. The rearrangement uses TRBV5-1 and TRBJ1-4, with 10 nucleotides matching TRBD1. The CDR3 length is 20 residues. V shed 3 bases, J shed 2 bases, and the junction held 16 bases outside the gene matches. Germline CDR1 SGHRS, CDR2 YFSETQ.

This sequence joins TRBV5-6 and TRBJ1-4, with no clear D. With 3 bases removed from V and 8 bases from J, the gap between germline ends came to 11 bases. Germline loops: CDR1 SGHDT, CDR2 YYEEEE. CDR3 length: 13 residues. In nucleotides, the CDR3 is TGTGCCAGCAGCTGGCAGGCGGAAGAAAAACTGTTTTTT. This sequence encodes CASSWQAEEKLFF.

V usage is TRBV6-1 and J usage is TRBJ1-2, with 9 bases identical to TRBD1. The CDR3 loop spans 15 amino acids. Germline V gene data show CDR1 as MNHNS and CDR2 as SASEGT. J was trimmed by 5 bases and V by 6 bases; bases with no gene match: 10. The CDR3 region has the DNA TGTGCCAGCAGCTCCAGGGACAGGGCCTCATATGGCTACACCTTC. Its translation is CASSSRDRASYGYTF.

Only one count was recorded for this clone. The chain couples TRBV7-9 to TRBJ1-2, with D uncertain. This CDR3 contains 13 residues. CDR1 is SEHNR, CDR2 FQNEAQ, per germline (reference sequence). Trimming shortened V by 1 base and J by 7 bases, and 10 bases separated the two germline ends. The CDR3: CASSLGGEGGYTF. DNA for the CDR3: TGTGCCAGCAGCTTAGGTGGGGAAGGTGGCTACACCTTC. Together with reference TRBV7-9 and TRBJ1-2, the CDR3 gives the full variable domain: DTGVSQNPRHKITKRGQNVTFRCDPISEHNRLYWYRQTLGQGPEFLTYFQNEAQLEKSRLLSDRFSAERPKGSFSTLEIQRTEQGDSAMYLCASSLGGEGGYTFGSGTRLTVV.

J is TRBJ2-1 and V is TRBV20-1; D is unclear. CDR3 length equals 11 residues. Looked up from germline, CDR1 is DFQATT and CDR2 is SNEGSKA (reference sequence). With 5 bases removed from V and 4 bases from J, the gap between germline ends came to 6 bases. CDR3: CSALRYNEQFF. CDR3 sequence (DNA): TGCAGTGCTCTCAGATACAATGAGCAGTTCTTC.

The V and J genes are TRBV7-2 and TRBJ1-2, with D perhaps matching TRBD1 (5 bases). CDR3 length: 14 residues. Per the germline V gene, CDR1 is SGHTA and CDR2 is FQGNSA. V shed 5 bases and J shed 3 bases, with 13 bases lying between them. The CDR3 nucleotides read TGTGCCAGCAGCCTCTCAGGGCTAGACTATGGCTACACCTTC. Translating it yields CASSLSGLDYGYTF.

The gene calls are TRBV30 and TRBJ1-3; no firm D call. Germline V lookup: CDR1 GTSNPN, CDR2 SVGIG (reference sequence). The CDR3 covers 11 residues. V lost 3 bases and J 8 bases, leaving 8 bases between the germline ends. DNA for the CDR3: TGTGCCTGGAGGGGCCTCTACACCATATATTTT. This sequence encodes CAWRGLYTIYF.

The rearrangement links TRBV11-2 to TRBJ2-2; the match to TRBD1 covers 7 bases. V lost 5 bases to trimming and J lost 1 base; unmatched junction nucleotides: 10. CDR1 and CDR2 (germline): SGHAT, FQNNGV. The CDR3 is made up of 17 amino acids. The CDR3 is CASSPFLTGVNTGELFF. CDR3 coding DNA: TGTGCCAGCAGCCCCTTCCTTACAGGGGTGAACACCGGGGAGCTGTTTTTT.

This clone was seen once. The V gene is TRBV25-1, the J gene TRBJ1-4, with D perhaps matching TRBD1 (5 bases). The germline V gene encodes CDR1 MGHDK and CDR2 SYGVNS. V lost 1 base and J lost 3, with 9 bases in between. There are 15 residues in the CDR3. Here the CDR3 DNA reads TGTGCCAGCAGTGAATCGAGGGGATCTAATGAAAAACTGTTTTTT. It is translated as CASSESRGSNEKLFF. The full variable domain, in which reference TRBV25-1 and TRBJ1-4 provide the parts outside the CDR3, is EADIYQTPRYLVIGTGKKITLECSQTMGHDKMYWYQQDPGMELHLIHYSYGVNSTEKGDLSSESTVSRIRTEHFPLTLESARPSHTSQYLCASSESRGSNEKLFFGSGTQLSVL.

This chain links TRBV6-1 with TRBJ2-7; 10 bases agree with TRBD1. The CDR3 loop spans 15 amino acids. Germline CDR1 is MNHNS and CDR2 is SASEGT. V was pared by 6 bases and J by 3 bases, with 8 bases of the junction left unmatched. The CDR3 spells CASRLSTGGFYEQYF. CDR3 nucleotide sequence: TGTGCCAGCAGGCTTTCGACAGGGGGCTTCTACGAGCAGTACTTC.

The chain uses TRBV19 and TRBJ2-5; TRBD2 agrees at 7 bases. Looked up from germline, CDR1 is LNHDA and CDR2 is SQIVND (reference sequence). The CDR3 loop spans 14 amino acids. With 9 bases clipped from V and 5 bases from J, the junction kept 12 bases outside the gene matches. The CDR3 protein is CASGGAGTGETQYF. As DNA, the CDR3 is TGTGCCAGCGGGGGAGCGGGGACGGGGGAGACCCAGTACTTC. Complete variable domain (other parts from reference TRBV19 and TRBJ2-5): DGGITQSPKYLFRKEGQNVTLSCEQNLNHDAMYWYRQDPGQGLRLIYYSQIVNDFQKGDIAEGYSVSREKKESFPLTVTSAQKNPTAFYLCASGGAGTGETQYFGPGTRLLVL.

The chain has TRBV5-1 and TRBJ2-5; possible D gene TRBD2, 6 bases. Trimming took 0 bases from V and 4 from J, leaving 13 bases between them. In germline, CDR1 is SGHRS, CDR2 YFSETQ. This CDR3 is 15 amino acids long. The CDR3 sequence is CASSLDSGVLETQYF. CDR3 in DNA: TGCGCCAGCAGCTTGGATTCGGGGGTTCTAGAGACCCAGTACTTC.

The chain joins TRBV6-1 to TRBJ1-5; 7 bases are shared with TRBD1. The ends lost 9 bases at V and 3 bases at J; junction bases unmatched: 5. Per germline, CDR1 MNHNS and CDR2 SASEGT. The CDR3 covers 13 residues. CDR3 loop: CASITGANQPQHF. DNA of the CDR3: TGTGCCAGTATTACAGGGGCCAATCAGCCCCAGCATTTT.

The gene calls are TRBV19 and TRBJ2-1; 9 bases are shared with TRBD2. V shed 1 base, J shed 0 bases, and the junction held 4 bases outside the gene matches. The germline V gene has CDR1 LNHDA and CDR2 SQIVND (reference sequence). CDR3 length: 17 residues. CDR3 coding DNA: TGTGCCAGTAGTATAGCAGCGGGGGGCCGCTCCTACAATGAGCAGTTCTTC. Translation: CASSIAAGGRSYNEQFF.

The chain has TRBV19 and TRBJ2-1, with D perhaps matching TRBD2 (5 bases). Per the germline V gene, CDR1 is LNHDA and CDR2 is SQIVND (reference sequence). Trimming removed 7 bases at V and 0 bases at J, with 13 bases between. This CDR3 contains 15 residues. The CDR3 DNA reads TGTGCCAGTACCTTGACGGGATCCTCCTACAATGAGCAGTTCTTC. It specifies CASTLTGSSYNEQFF.

The J gene is TRBJ2-2, the V gene TRBV4-1; D possibly corresponds to TRBD2 (6 bases). Germline V gene sequence: CDR1 MGHRA, CDR2 YSYEKL. This CDR3 comprises 14 residues. V gave up 1 base and J gave up 4 bases, with 7 bases separating them. CDR3 nucleotide sequence: TGCGCCAGCAGCCAAGCGGGGGTCACCGGGGAGCTGTTTTTT. Its protein product is CASSQAGVTGELFF.

The chain uses TRBV29-1 and TRBJ1-3; D remains unclear. The germline V and J ends were trimmed by 1 base and 4 bases, with 8 bases remaining between them. Germline V gives CDR1 SQVTM, CDR2 ANQGSEA. The CDR3 length is 13 residues. As DNA, the CDR3 is TGCAGCGTTGAAGTGAGGAGCGGAAACACCATATATTTT. Its protein product is CSVEVRSGNTIYF. The whole variable domain, filled in from reference TRBV29-1 and TRBJ1-3, reads SAVISQKPSRDICQRGTSLTIQCQVDSQVTMMFWYRQQPGQSLTLIATANQGSEATYESGFVIDKFPISRPNLTFSTLTVSNMSPEDSSIYLCSVEVRSGNTIYFGEGSWLTVV.

The V call is TRBV9, the J call TRBJ1-4, with D possibly being TRBD1 (6 bases). The CDR3 is 14 residues long. Trimming removed 3 bases from V and 8 bases from J, with 14 bases in between. CDR1 SGDLS and CDR2 YYNGEE come from the germline V gene. CDR3 residues: CASSAGHSSEKLFF. CDR3 nucleotide sequence: TGTGCCAGCAGCGCGGGACATAGTAGCGAAAAACTGTTTTTT.

The V call is TRBV6-1, the J call TRBJ2-2; 12 bases are a match to TRBD1. Germline V CDR1 and CDR2: MNHNS, SASEGT. The V segment lost 10 bases and the J segment 6 bases; nucleotides outside the gene matches: 6. There are 14 residues in the CDR3. CDR3 coding DNA: TGTGCCACAATGGGACAGGGGGCGGCCGGGGAGCTGTTTTTT. Its translation is CATMGQGAAGELFF.

The chain combines TRBV25-1 with TRBJ2-3; tentatively, D is TRBD1 (5 bases). Trimming stripped 3 bases from V and 2 bases from J, with 9 bases between. Germline values: CDR1 MGHDK, CDR2 SYGVNS. This CDR3 is built from 14 residues. The CDR3 DNA follows: TGTGCCAGCAGTGAGCCAGGGATCACAGATACGCAGTATTTT. As protein: CASSEPGITDTQYF.

The V gene is TRBV5-1, the J gene TRBJ2-7; 7 bases line up with TRBD2. The CDR3 extends over 16 amino acids. Germline CDR1 SGHRS, CDR2 YFSETQ. V was pared by 0 bases and J by 2 bases, with 8 bases of the junction left unmatched. The CDR3 DNA sequence: TGCGCCAGCAGCTTGGGTGGTGGCGGGGGAGCCTACGAGCAGTACTTC. Translating it yields CASSLGGGGGAYEQYF.

V usage is TRBV30 and J usage is TRBJ1-3, with a weak D call TRBD1 (5 bases). CDR1 and CDR2 from the germline V gene are GTSNPN and SVGIG (reference sequence). The V gene lost 3 bases and the J gene lost 1 base, with 10 bases spanning the gap. The CDR3 has 14 residues. This CDR3 is CAWSGTDSGNTIYF. CDR3 sequence (DNA): TGTGCCTGGAGCGGGACTGATTCTGGAAACACCATATATTTT. The whole variable domain, remainder taken from reference TRBV30 and TRBJ1-3, is SQTIHQWPATLVQPVGSPLSLECTVEGTSNPNLYWYRQAAGRGLQLLFYSVGIGQISSEVPQNLSASRPQDRQFILSSKKLLLSDSGFYLCAWSGTDSGNTIYFGEGSWLTVV.

This chain joins TRBV18 and TRBJ2-3; the match to TRBD2 covers 12 bases. The V segment lost 4 bases and the J segment 1 base; nucleotides outside the gene matches: 3. CDR1 and CDR2 (germline): KGHSH, LQKENI. The CDR3 runs 16 residues. CDR3 amino acids: CASSLRTSGGTDTQYF. In nucleotides, the CDR3 is TGTGCCAGCTCACTAAGGACTAGCGGGGGCACAGATACGCAGTATTTT.

The chain is built from TRBV9 and TRBJ2-5; 8 bases align to TRBD2. CDR3 size: 17 residues. Per the germline V gene, CDR1 is SGDLS and CDR2 is YYNGEE. V was pared by 0 bases and J by 4 bases, with 11 bases of the junction left unmatched. CDR3 nucleotide sequence: TGTGCCAGCAGCGTAGACGATTCGGGAGGGACGGGAGAGACCCAGTACTTC. Amino acids: CASSVDDSGGTGETQYF.